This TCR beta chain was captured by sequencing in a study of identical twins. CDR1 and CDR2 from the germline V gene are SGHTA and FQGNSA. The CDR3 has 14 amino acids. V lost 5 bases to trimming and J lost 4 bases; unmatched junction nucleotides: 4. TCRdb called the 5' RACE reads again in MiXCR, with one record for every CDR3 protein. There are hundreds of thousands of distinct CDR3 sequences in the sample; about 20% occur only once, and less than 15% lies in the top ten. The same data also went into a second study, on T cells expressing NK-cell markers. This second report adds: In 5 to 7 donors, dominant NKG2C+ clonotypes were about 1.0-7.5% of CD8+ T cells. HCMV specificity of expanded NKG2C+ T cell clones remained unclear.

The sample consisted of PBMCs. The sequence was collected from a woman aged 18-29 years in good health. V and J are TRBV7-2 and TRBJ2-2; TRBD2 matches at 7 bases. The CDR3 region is CASSNAGATGELFF. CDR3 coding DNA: TGTGCCAGCAGCAATGCGGGAGCCACCGGGGAGCTGTTTTTT.